This passage covers 9 T cell receptor beta chains from one sample sequenced in a study of control samples from healthy donors and cancer patients. Here immunoSEQ multiplex PCR was the method, and the copy in TCRdb shows in-frame clones only, minus some. Counted here are about 170,000 clones, roughly 95% occurring once; the ten biggest clones make up roughly 3.9%. Sequencing was performed on blood. The receptors derive from a woman between 55 and 75 years old in good health.

The CDR3, as DNA: TGCGCCAGCAGCTTGGCCGGCGGAATCCGGCAGGGGAATGAGCAGTTCTTC. Its protein product is CASSLAGGIRQGNEQFF. V is TRBV5-1 and J is TRBJ2-1; possibly TRBD1 for D (6 bases). V was pared by 0 bases and J by 7 bases, with 20 bases between. The CDR3 runs 17 residues. Germline loops: CDR1 SGHRS, CDR2 YFSETQ. Supplemented by reference TRBV5-1 and TRBJ2-1, the full variable domain reads KAGVTQTPRYLIKTRGQQVTLSCSPISGHRSVSWYQQTPGQGLQFLFEYFSETQRNKGNFPGRFSGRQFSNSRSEMNVSTLELGDSALYLCASSLAGGIRQGNEQFFGPGTRLTVL.

The chain is built from TRBV7-9 and TRBJ1-1, with 7 bases identical to TRBD1. CDR1 is SEHNR, CDR2 FQNEAQ, per germline (reference sequence). The CDR3 extends over 14 amino acids. V lost 2 bases and J lost 4; bases outside the gene matches: 4. The CDR3 DNA sequence: TGTGCCAGCAGCTTACAGGGGGAGAGCACTGAAGCTTTCTTT. Amino acid sequence: CASSLQGESTEAFF. Based on the CDR3 plus reference TRBV7-9 and TRBJ1-1, the full variable domain is DTGVSQNPRHKITKRGQNVTFRCDPISEHNRLYWYRQTLGQGPEFLTYFQNEAQLEKSRLLSDRFSAERPKGSFSTLEIQRTEQGDSAMYLCASSLQGESTEAFFGQGTRLTVV.

The chain has TRBV7-9 and TRBJ1-4, with D tentatively TRBD1 (5 bases). This CDR3 is built from 14 residues. The germline V gene has CDR1 SEHNR and CDR2 FQNEAQ (reference sequence). The ends were cut back, 2 bases at V and 2 bases at J, with 6 bases in the middle. The CDR3: CASSLSGTNEKLFF. The CDR3 DNA is TGTGCCAGCAGCTTATCAGGGACTAATGAAAAACTGTTTTTT.

The chain combines TRBV21-1 with TRBJ1-1; the table's D call TRBD1 went unverified against the DNA. TRBV21-1 is described as a pseudogene. This CDR3 contains 19 residues. DNA for the CDR3: TGTGCCAGCAGCACCTACCCCGAGGACAGGGAAACCGAGAACACTGAAGCTTTCTTT. It codes for CASSTYPEDRETENTEAFF.

This clone was detected only once. This CDR3 is CATGDLADTQYF. CDR3 DNA: TGTGCTACGGGGGATCTGGCAGATACGCAGTATTTT. The V call is TRBV6-5, the J call TRBJ2-3, with D perhaps matching TRBD2 (6 bases). The CDR3 has 12 residues. The germline V gene has CDR1 MNHEY and CDR2 SVGAGI.

CDR3 amino acids: CASSQNRGRLDTEAFF. The CDR3 DNA is TGCGCCAGCAGCCAAAACAGGGGGCGCTTGGACACTGAAGCTTTCTTT. The chain couples TRBV4-3 to TRBJ1-1, with TRBD1 matching over 9 bases. This CDR3 has 16 residues. The germline V gene encodes CDR1 LGHNA and CDR2 YSLEER. V gave up 2 bases and J gave up 3 bases; unmatched junction bases: 7.

This sequence joins TRBV29-1 and TRBJ1-5; D call uncertain. The V end lost 6 bases, the J end lost 5 bases, and 17 bases lay between the germline ends. This CDR3 contains 14 residues. Germline V lookup: CDR1 SQVTM, CDR2 ANQGSEA. The CDR3 protein is CSVRSGSSDQPQHF. The CDR3 bases are TGCAGCGTCCGATCGGGCAGCAGCGATCAGCCCCAGCATTTT.

The CDR3 reads CASSPPGLNQETQYF. CDR3 sequence (DNA): TGTGCCAGCAGTCCTCCGGGACTAAACCAAGAGACCCAGTACTTC. The V gene is TRBV6-5, the J gene TRBJ2-5, with TRBD2 matching over 7 bases. Germline lookup yields CDR1 MNHEY and CDR2 SVGAGI. This CDR3 region has 15 residues. V dropped 5 bases and J dropped 0; count of bases not matched to a gene: 6.

V and J are TRBV5-4 and TRBJ2-1, with D perhaps matching TRBD2 (6 bases). The germline V and J ends were trimmed by 4 bases and 8 bases, with 16 bases remaining between them. The CDR3 totals 14 residues. CDR1 is SGHNT and CDR2 is YYREEE in the germline V gene (reference sequence). The CDR3 loop is CASSPGLVGDEQFF. Written as DNA, the CDR3 is TGTGCCAGCAGCCCGGGACTGGTCGGGGATGAGCAGTTCTTC.